This TCR beta chain emerged from a study of cytotoxic CD8 clonotypes in ibrutinib-treated CLL. The CDR3 is 17 residues long. V was pared by 0 bases and J by 0 bases, with 4 bases of the junction left unmatched. Germline-derived CDR1 and CDR2 are MGHRA and YSYEKL. Assay: immunoSEQ multiplex PCR; the TCRdb copy retains only in-frame clones and omits some. Of about 92,000 clones in the sample, 77% were seen once. The origin of this receptor is a human donor with chronic lymphocytic leukemia. This rearrangement joins TRBV4-1 to TRBJ2-3; 9 bases are a match to TRBD2. This sample comprised PBMCs, obtained after 24 months of ibrutinib treatment. CDR3 in amino acids: CASSQDGLAGSTDTQYF. The DNA for the CDR3 is TGCGCCAGCAGCCAAGACGGGCTAGCGGGGAGCACAGATACGCAGTATTTT.